This entry lists 20 T cell receptor beta chains sequenced from one sample in a study of control samples from healthy donors and cancer patients. Data came from immunoSEQ multiplex PCR; TCRdb stores just in-frame clones and leaves some out. The data hold about 120,000 clones, with around 87% observed a single time. The sample was blood. Source of these receptors: a man aged 60-69 years in good health.

J is TRBJ1-5 and V is TRBV18; TRBD1 might be the D (5 bases). There are 14 residues in the CDR3. CDR1 and CDR2 (germline): KGHSH, LQKENI. V was trimmed by 6 bases and J by 2 bases, leaving 11 bases between them. For the CDR3, the DNA is TGTGCCAGCTCGTCAGGGTTTGGCAATCAGCCCCAGCATTTT. Amino acids: CASSSGFGNQPQHF.

V usage is TRBV3-1 (or the pseudogene TRBV3-2) and J usage is TRBJ2-5; D not certain. V was trimmed by 1 base and J by 2 bases, leaving 11 bases between them. CDR1 is LGHDT and CDR2 is YNNKEL in the germline V gene (reference sequence). This CDR3 comprises 15 residues. The CDR3 loop is CASSQGPGRQETQYF. The CDR3 DNA is TGTGCCAGCAGCCAAGGTCCAGGTCGACAAGAGACCCAGTACTTC.

The chain has TRBV11-1 and TRBJ2-7; D may match TRBD1 or TRBD2 (5 bases each). The ends were cut back, 7 bases at V and 1 base at J, with 8 bases in the middle. Germline-derived CDR1 and CDR2 are SGHAT and FQDESV (reference sequence). This CDR3 contains 12 residues. For the CDR3, the DNA is TGTGCCAGCAAGGGACGTTCCTACGAGCAGTACTTC. Translation gives CASKGRSYEQYF.

This chain uses TRBV7-9 with TRBJ2-3; maybe TRBD2 (5 bases). The CDR3 spans 14 residues. V was pared by 1 base and J by 1 base, with 6 bases between. Germline V gene sequence: CDR1 SEHNR, CDR2 FQNEAQ (reference sequence). The chain's CDR3 is CASSLGAGTDTQYF. The CDR3 DNA reads TGTGCCAGCAGCTTAGGAGCGGGCACAGATACGCAGTATTTT.

The chain links TRBV19 to TRBJ2-2; weak D call: TRBD1 (5 bases). Germline-derived CDR1 and CDR2 are LNHDA and SQIVND (reference sequence). The CDR3 runs to 15 residues. Between the trimmed V and J ends, which lost 6 bases and 0 bases, there was a span of 11 bases. The CDR3 spells CASRRTTANTGELFF. The CDR3 DNA sequence: TGTGCCAGTAGGCGGACAACGGCGAACACCGGGGAGCTGTTTTTT.

The chain combines TRBV7-9 with TRBJ2-7, with D possibly matching TRBD1 (6 bases). Germline V lookup: CDR1 SEHNR, CDR2 FQNEAQ (reference sequence). The CDR3 sequence is 17 residues long. The ends were cut back, 2 bases at V and 4 bases at J, with 21 bases in the middle. The CDR3 DNA reads as TGTGCCAGCAGCTTATGGGGTTTGGGGGCCCAAAGTTACGAGCAGTACTTC. Translated, it gives CASSLWGLGAQSYEQYF.

V is TRBV28 and J is TRBJ2-1; 8 bases are a match to TRBD1. CDR1 is MDHEN and CDR2 is SYDVKM in the germline V gene. The CDR3 spans 15 residues. Germline trimming cut 3 bases from V and 6 bases from J; bases unmatched to any gene: 7. This CDR3 is CASSFVDRVFNEQFF. The CDR3 coding sequence is TGTGCCAGCAGTTTTGTGGACAGGGTTTTCAATGAGCAGTTCTTC.

The chain uses TRBV7-3 and TRBJ1-2, with D possibly being TRBD1 (5 bases). V gave up 1 base and J gave up 6 bases, with 12 bases separating them. The CDR3 sequence is 14 residues long. Looked up from germline, CDR1 is SGHTA and CDR2 is FQGTGA. This CDR3 is CASSLNTRGDGYTF. Written as DNA, the CDR3 is TGTGCCAGCAGCTTAAATACAAGGGGCGATGGCTACACCTTC.

The chain uses TRBV3-1 (or the pseudogene TRBV3-2) and TRBJ2-1; D unresolved. The CDR3 consists of 14 residues. Trimming cost V 7 bases and J 10 bases, with 20 bases left between them. The germline V gene has CDR1 LGHDT and CDR2 YNNKEL (reference sequence). The CDR3 coding sequence is TGTGCCAGCACCGTAGGAACAGCTCAGCGCGAGCAGTTCTTC. This encodes CASTVGTAQREQFF.

The rearrangement links TRBV6-6 to TRBJ1-2, with D hard to call. This CDR3 contains 13 residues. Trimming removed 4 bases at V and 8 bases at J, with 14 bases between. Germline lookup yields CDR1 MNHNY and CDR2 SVGAGI (reference sequence). The CDR3 loop reads CASSLISAWGYTF. The CDR3 DNA reads as TGTGCCAGCAGTTTAATATCTGCCTGGGGCTACACCTTC.

This chain links TRBV19 with TRBJ2-7; 8 bases fit TRBD1. Losses at the gene ends were 0 bases for V and 1 base for J; bases not matched to a gene: 14. The CDR3 sequence is 19 residues long. From germline, CDR1 is LNHDA and CDR2 SQIVND (reference sequence). The DNA of the CDR3 is TGTGCCAGTAGTATAGATCTATCTCCGTGGACAGGGACTTCCTACGAGCAGTACTTC. Protein sequence: CASSIDLSPWTGTSYEQYF.

The chain joins TRBV7-9 to TRBJ1-1; possibly TRBD1 for D (5 bases). Per germline, CDR1 SEHNR and CDR2 FQNEAQ (reference sequence). CDR3 length: 13 residues. Trimming cost V 3 bases and J 1 base, with 6 bases left between them. CDR3 nucleotide sequence: TGTGCCAGCAGCTTCGGGACGAACACTGAAGCTTTCTTT. It translates to CASSFGTNTEAFF.

The CDR3 sequence: CASSFRGNMGYYGYTF. The DNA of the CDR3 is TGTGCCAGCAGCTTTAGAGGCAACATGGGCTACTATGGCTACACCTTC. The V call is TRBV5-4, the J call TRBJ1-2; D not certain. The V gene's germline CDR1 is SGHNT and CDR2 YYREEE (reference sequence). The CDR3 is made up of 16 amino acids. V lost 2 bases and J lost 3, with 17 bases in between.

This rearrangement joins TRBV25-1 to TRBJ2-1, with a tentative D call TRBD1 (6 bases). The V end lost 7 bases, the J end lost 1 base, and 11 bases lay between the germline ends. Germline values: CDR1 MGHDK, CDR2 SYGVNS. The CDR3 totals 14 residues. The CDR3: CASNQGLSYNEQFF. Here the CDR3 DNA reads TGTGCCAGCAACCAGGGGCTTTCCTACAATGAGCAGTTCTTC. The full variable domain, completed using reference TRBV25-1 and TRBJ2-1, is EADIYQTPRYLVIGTGKKITLECSQTMGHDKMYWYQQDPGMELHLIHYSYGVNSTEKGDLSSESTVSRIRTEHFPLTLESARPSHTSQYLCASNQGLSYNEQFFGPGTRLTVL.

The chain combines TRBV5-1 with TRBJ2-3, with 7 bases aligning to TRBD2. The length of the CDR3 is 15 residues. After removal of 3 bases from V and 6 bases from J, the junction contained 10 bases not matched to a gene. Germline-derived CDR1 and CDR2 are SGHRS and YFSETQ. The CDR3 reads CASSSSSSGVDTQYF. The DNA for the CDR3 is TGCGCCAGCAGCTCCTCGTCCAGCGGGGTTGATACGCAGTATTTT.

The chain employs TRBV5-6 and TRBJ1-6, with D possibly matching TRBD1 (6 bases). This CDR3 comprises 15 residues. V shed 4 bases and J shed 5 bases, with 13 bases lying between them. Looked up from germline, CDR1 is SGHDT and CDR2 is YYEEEE. CDR3 amino acids: CASSGGGGNNSPLHF. CDR3 coding DNA: TGTGCCAGCAGCGGCGGGGGCGGAAATAATTCACCCCTCCACTTT.

This clone was seen more than once but under ten times. The genes are TRBV19 and TRBJ1-1; 9 nucleotides align to TRBD1. The germline V gene encodes CDR1 LNHDA and CDR2 SQIVND (reference sequence). V dropped 5 bases and J dropped 4; count of bases not matched to a gene: 8. The CDR3 sequence is 15 residues long. The CDR3 loop is CASSEQGAPGTEAFF. CDR3 DNA: TGTGCCAGTAGTGAACAGGGGGCTCCCGGCACTGAAGCTTTCTTT.

V and J are TRBV28 and TRBJ1-1; TRBD1 might be the D (5 bases). Germline V gives CDR1 MDHEN, CDR2 SYDVKM. The CDR3 sequence is 14 residues long. Trimming removed 6 bases at V and 1 base at J, with 12 bases between. CDR3 sequence: CASSAGTANTEAFF. As DNA, the CDR3 is TGTGCCAGCAGCGCCGGGACGGCGAACACTGAAGCTTTCTTT.

This clone was found a few times. CDR3 residues: CASSLVNTEAFF. CDR3 bases: TGTGCCAGCAGTCTGGTAAACACTGAAGCTTTCTTT. The V gene is TRBV28, the J gene TRBJ1-1, with D hard to call. V gave up 5 bases and J gave up 2 bases, with 6 bases separating them. Germline V CDR1 and CDR2: MDHEN, SYDVKM. The CDR3 is 12 residues long. Full variable domain (rest looked up from reference TRBV28 and TRBJ1-1): DVKVTQSSRYLVKRTGEKVFLECVQDMDHENMFWYRQDPGLGLRLIYFSYDVKMKEKGDIPEGYSVSREKKERFSLILESASTNQTSMYLCASSLVNTEAFFGQGTRLTVV.

The chain uses TRBV12-3 or TRBV12-4 and TRBJ1-2, with D tentatively TRBD1 (5 bases). Trimming left V 4 bases short and J 6 bases short, with 9 bases between. The CDR3 is made up of 12 amino acids. The CDR3, as DNA: TGTGCCAGCAGTTACAGGTTTAATGGCTACACCTTC. It specifies CASSYRFNGYTF.